These 32 T cell receptor beta chains share one sample of origin, sequenced in a study of blood T cell repertoires in COVID-19. Produced via immunoSEQ multiplex PCR; TCRdb's table is partial and in-frame only. Counted here are some 74,000 clones, more than 85% occurring once; the ten biggest clones make up just over 2.5%. The sample comprised peripheral blood. The source of these receptors is a man aged 45-60 years with COVID-19, enrolled during active disease.

The J gene is TRBJ2-5, the V gene TRBV5-4; D not resolved. There are 14 residues in the CDR3. V gave up 0 bases and J gave up 5 bases, with 11 bases separating them. CDR1 SGHNT and CDR2 YYREEE come from the germline V gene (reference sequence). The CDR3 DNA reads TGTGCCAGCAGCTTGGGAGCCGCCGCGGAGACCCAGTACTTC. Amino acids: CASSLGAAAETQYF.

This chain connects TRBV7-2 to TRBJ2-1, with 8 bases matching TRBD1. The CDR3 extends over 13 amino acids. Trimming at V came to 5 bases and at J to 6 bases, leaving 3 bases not matched to a gene. Looked up from germline, CDR1 is SGHTA and CDR2 is FQGNSA. This chain's CDR3 is CASSTTGGNEQFF. The CDR3 nucleotides are TGTGCCAGCAGCACAACAGGGGGCAATGAGCAGTTCTTC. The whole variable domain, remainder taken from reference TRBV7-2 and TRBJ2-1, is GAGVSQSPSNKVTEKGKDVELRCDPISGHTALYWYRQSLGQGLEFLIYFQGNSAPDKSGLPSDRFSAERTGGSVSTLTIQRTQQEDSAVYLCASSTTGGNEQFFGPGTRLTVL.

The chain uses TRBV7-2 and TRBJ1-5, with a possible D match to TRBD1 (6 bases). The CDR3 is 14 residues long. CDR1 is SGHTA, CDR2 FQGNSA, per germline. V was pared by 4 bases and J by 7 bases, with 14 bases between. Here the CDR3 reads CASSSLSTGQPQHF. CDR3 sequence (DNA): TGTGCCAGCAGCTCCCTCTCGACAGGACAGCCCCAGCATTTT.

The rearrangement joins TRBV14 to TRBJ1-4, with D unresolved. The CDR3 totals 15 residues. The V and J ends lost 4 bases and 8 bases respectively, with 17 bases between them. The germline V gene has CDR1 SGHDN and CDR2 FVKESK. In DNA, the CDR3 is TGTGCCAGCAGCCCCTCTGCCGGAACTATAGAAAAACTGTTTTTT. Amino acids: CASSPSAGTIEKLFF. The full variable domain, in which reference TRBV14 and TRBJ1-4 provide the parts outside the CDR3, is EAGVTQFPSHSVIEKGQTVTLRCDPISGHDNLYWYRRVMGKEIKFLLHFVKESKQDESGMPNNRFLAERTGGTYSTLKVQPAELEDSGVYFCASSPSAGTIEKLFFGSGTQLSVL.

The chain combines TRBV24-1 with TRBJ2-4; TRBD2 aligns across 9 bases. Trimming at V came to 4 bases and at J to 1 base, leaving 16 bases not matched to a gene. Germline-derived CDR1 and CDR2 are KGHDR and SFDVKD. This CDR3 comprises 20 residues. CDR3 DNA: TGTGCCACCAGTGACACACCGGGACTAGCCTCACCGGGCGCCAAAAACATTCAGTACTTC. As protein: CATSDTPGLASPGAKNIQYF.

The chain links TRBV28 to TRBJ1-5, with 7 positions matching TRBD1. CDR3 length: 16 residues. CDR1 is MDHEN and CDR2 is SYDVKM in the germline V gene. V lost 3 bases and J lost 2; bases outside the gene matches: 7. CDR3 sequence: CASSLSKGAGNQPQHF. The CDR3 DNA follows: TGTGCCAGCAGTTTGTCGAAGGGGGCAGGCAATCAGCCCCAGCATTTT. Combining the CDR3 with reference TRBV28 and TRBJ1-5 gives the whole variable domain DVKVTQSSRYLVKRTGEKVFLECVQDMDHENMFWYRQDPGLGLRLIYFSYDVKMKEKGDIPEGYSVSREKKERFSLILESASTNQTSMYLCASSLSKGAGNQPQHFGDGTRLSIL.

J is TRBJ1-6 and V is TRBV27, with 7 positions matching TRBD1. CDR1 MNHEY and CDR2 SMNVEV come from the germline V gene (reference sequence). Trimming removed 4 bases from V and 5 bases from J; junction bases left unmatched: 14. This CDR3 comprises 18 residues. The CDR3 sequence is CASSSSIWTGANNSPLHF. The CDR3 DNA follows: TGTGCCAGCAGTTCGTCAATTTGGACAGGCGCTAATAATTCACCCCTCCACTTT.

Only one count was recorded for this clone. The chain has TRBV6-6 and TRBJ1-4; 7 bases map to TRBD1. The CDR3 has 14 residues. Germline trimming cut 5 bases from V and 3 bases from J; bases unmatched to any gene: 3. CDR1 MNHNY and CDR2 SVGAGI come from the germline V gene (reference sequence). CDR3 DNA sequence: TGTGCCAGCAGTAACAGGGGCTCTAATGAAAAACTGTTTTTT. Translated, it gives CASSNRGSNEKLFF.

The chain links TRBV10-3 to TRBJ2-2, with D perhaps matching TRBD1 (6 bases). The CDR3 sequence is 14 residues long. Germline CDR1 ENHRY, CDR2 SYGVKD. V gave up 11 bases and J gave up 6 bases, with 19 bases separating them. CDR3 sequence: CAEPQGVGSGELFF. The CDR3 DNA sequence: TGTGCCGAACCACAGGGTGTGGGCTCCGGGGAGCTGTTTTTT.

The J gene is TRBJ2-1, the V gene TRBV5-1; D possibly corresponds to TRBD1 (6 bases). This CDR3 is built from 16 residues. Germline V gene data show CDR1 as SGHRS and CDR2 as YFSETQ. Trimming took off 0 bases at V and 2 bases at J, with 12 bases between the two ends. CDR3 protein: CASSLAPTGPYNEQFF. Here the CDR3 DNA reads TGCGCCAGCAGCTTGGCCCCAACAGGGCCCTACAATGAGCAGTTCTTC.

The rearrangement uses TRBV19 and TRBJ1-2; TRBD1 matches at 11 bases. The V gene's germline CDR1 is LNHDA and CDR2 SQIVND (reference sequence). The CDR3 totals 14 residues. V was clipped by 10 bases and J by 6 bases; unmatched bases: 10. CDR3 residues: CATWTGGKLDGYTF. Written as DNA, the CDR3 is TGTGCCACTTGGACAGGGGGCAAGTTGGATGGCTACACCTTC.

The CDR3 reads CAIKADYSYNEQFF. Here the CDR3 DNA reads TGTGCCATCAAGGCCGACTACTCCTACAATGAGCAGTTCTTC. J is TRBJ2-1 and V is TRBV10-3; TRBD2 is a possible D gene (5 bases). The germline V and J ends were trimmed by 7 bases and 0 bases, with 10 bases remaining between them. The germline V gene encodes CDR1 ENHRY and CDR2 SYGVKD. The CDR3 extends over 14 amino acids.

This chain joins TRBV4-3 and TRBJ1-4; 7 bases agree with TRBD1. From germline, CDR1 is LGHNA and CDR2 YSLEER. The CDR3 has 14 amino acids. V trimming: 1 base; J trimming: 7 bases; junction bases outside the gene matches: 3. DNA for the CDR3: TGCGCCAGCAGCCAAGGACAGGGTCTTGAAAAACTGTTTTTT. It specifies CASSQGQGLEKLFF.

The V gene is TRBV28, the J gene TRBJ1-4, with 7 bases matching TRBD1. This CDR3 has 15 amino acids. V dropped 8 bases and J dropped 0; count of bases not matched to a gene: 6. The germline gives CDR1 MDHEN, CDR2 SYDVKM. The CDR3 bases are TGTGCCAGCGTAGAGGGGGCTGCAACTAATGAAAAACTGTTTTTT. This gives the protein CASVEGAATNEKLFF.

This clone was found once. The chain joins TRBV11-3 to TRBJ2-1; D gene ambiguous. Looked up from germline, CDR1 is SGHNT and CDR2 is YENEEA. The CDR3 is 13 amino acids. Between the trimmed V and J ends, which lost 5 bases and 6 bases, there was a span of 11 bases. The CDR3 here is CASSPPGGNEQFF. CDR3 coding DNA: TGTGCCAGCAGCCCCCCGGGTGGCAATGAGCAGTTCTTC.

This clone was detected once. The chain combines TRBV19 with TRBJ1-5; 7 nucleotides agree with TRBD1. Germline V gene data show CDR1 as LNHDA and CDR2 as SQIVND (reference sequence). The CDR3 extends over 16 amino acids. Trimming removed 0 bases from V and 0 bases from J; junction bases left unmatched: 2. CDR3 region: CASSIDRGVSNQPQHF. CDR3 DNA sequence: TGTGCCAGTAGTATAGACAGGGGGGTTAGCAATCAGCCCCAGCATTTT.

The chain joins TRBV11-2 to TRBJ1-2; D unresolved. V was shortened by 0 bases and J by 5 bases, with 7 bases between the two germline ends. CDR1 is SGHAT, CDR2 FQNNGV, per germline. The CDR3 loop spans 13 amino acids. In nucleotides, the CDR3 is TGTGCCAGCAGCTTAGATAGAAATTATGGCTACACCTTC. Amino acid sequence: CASSLDRNYGYTF. Drawing the rest from reference TRBV11-2 and TRBJ1-2, the complete variable domain is EAGVAQSPRYKIIEKRQSVAFWCNPISGHATLYWYQQILGQGPKLLIQFQNNGVVDDSQLPKDRFSAERLKGVDSTLKIQPAKLEDSAVYLCASSLDRNYGYTFGSGTRLTVV.

This clone was picked up one time. CDR3 residues: CASSPQPNQPQHF. CDR3 DNA sequence: TGTGCCAGCAGCCCACAGCCCAATCAGCCCCAGCATTTT. V gene TRBV7-8 combines with J gene TRBJ1-5; D is unclear. Germline CDR1 is SGHVS and CDR2 is FQNEAQ. V was cut by 5 bases and J by 3 bases, with 8 bases left in between. The CDR3 runs 13 residues.

The genes are TRBV29-1 and TRBJ2-5; 7 nucleotides agree with TRBD2. V lost 4 bases and J lost 5; bases outside the gene matches: 4. Germline values: CDR1 SQVTM, CDR2 ANQGSEA. This CDR3 is 12 amino acids long. The CDR3 DNA follows: TGCAGCGTTGGGGGACTACGGGAGACCCAGTACTTC. Its protein is CSVGGLRETQYF. Drawing the rest from reference TRBV29-1 and TRBJ2-5, the complete variable domain is SAVISQKPSRDICQRGTSLTIQCQVDSQVTMMFWYRQQPGQSLTLIATANQGSEATYESGFVIDKFPISRPNLTFSTLTVSNMSPEDSSIYLCSVGGLRETQYFGPGTRLLVL.

The rearrangement joins TRBV5-6 to TRBJ2-1; no clear D gene. Germline V lookup: CDR1 SGHDT, CDR2 YYEEEE. The CDR3 sequence is 13 residues long. V was trimmed by 3 bases and J by 1 base, leaving 5 bases between them. CDR3 nucleotide sequence: TGTGCCAGCAGCTCCGTGTCCTACAATGAGCAGTTCTTC. It yields the protein CASSSVSYNEQFF. Using reference TRBV5-6 and TRBJ2-1 for the parts outside the CDR3, the full variable domain is DAGVTQSPTHLIKTRGQQVTLRCSPKSGHDTVSWYQQALGQGPQFIFQYYEEEERQRGNFPDRFSGHQFPNYSSELNVNALLLGDSALYLCASSSVSYNEQFFGPGTRLTVL.

This chain links TRBV27 with TRBJ2-5, with 10 bases identical to TRBD2. The CDR3 totals 17 residues. J lost 4 bases, V lost 5 bases, and 13 bases had no gene match. Germline assignment: CDR1 MNHEY and CDR2 SMNVEV (reference sequence). The CDR3 loop is CASSPTGGLAVRETQYF. The CDR3 DNA reads as TGTGCCAGCAGTCCTACCGGCGGACTAGCGGTGCGAGAGACCCAGTACTTC.

The V and J genes are TRBV19 and TRBJ1-5, with D possibly matching TRBD1 (5 bases). The germline V gene encodes CDR1 LNHDA and CDR2 SQIVND (reference sequence). Trimming shortened V by 9 bases and J by 1 base, and 16 bases separated the two germline ends. The CDR3 contains 15 residues. CDR3 coding DNA: TGTGCCAGCAGCTTTCGGCAGGGCAGCAATCAGCCCCAGCATTTT. Encoded protein: CASSFRQGSNQPQHF. Filled out from reference TRBV19 and TRBJ1-5, the complete variable domain reads DGGITQSPKYLFRKEGQNVTLSCEQNLNHDAMYWYRQDPGQGLRLIYYSQIVNDFQKGDIAEGYSVSREKKESFPLTVTSAQKNPTAFYLCASSFRQGSNQPQHFGDGTRLSIL.

This clone was seen a single time. V is TRBV3-1 (or the pseudogene TRBV3-2) and J is TRBJ1-1; no definite D call. Trimming removed 4 bases from V and 2 bases from J, with 8 bases in between. Germline CDR1 LGHDT, CDR2 YNNKEL (reference sequence). This CDR3 spans 13 amino acids. The CDR3, as DNA: TGTGCCAGCAGCCCCGACATTAACACTGAAGCTTTCTTT. Amino acid sequence: CASSPDINTEAFF.

V usage is TRBV6-6 and J usage is TRBJ2-7; D is unresolved. Germline V gene lookup returns CDR1 MNHNY and CDR2 SVGAGI (reference sequence). The V end lost 6 bases, the J end lost 6 bases, and 15 bases lay between the germline ends. The CDR3 is 13 residues long. The CDR3 DNA reads TGTGCCAGCAGCCCCCTTATGTTGGCCGAGCAGTACGTC. This codes for CASSPLMLAEQYV.

This clone was seen once. The genes are TRBV14 and TRBJ2-3; the D is unclear. Germline V lookup: CDR1 SGHDN, CDR2 FVKESK. The germline V and J ends were trimmed by 5 bases and 4 bases, with 10 bases remaining between them. The CDR3 is made up of 13 amino acids. CDR3 nucleotide sequence: TGTGCCAGCAGCTCCGGAGCCGCAGATACGCAGTATTTT. Its translation is CASSSGAADTQYF.

The chain recombines TRBV30 with TRBJ1-5, with a weak D call TRBD1 (6 bases). Germline CDR1 reads GTSNPN; CDR2 reads SVGIG (reference sequence). The CDR3 is 14 amino acids. The ends were cut back, 0 bases at V and 8 bases at J, with 14 bases in the middle. In DNA form, the CDR3 reads TGTGCCTGGAGTGTGGTGGGGGCTCTGAAGCCCCAGCATTTT. It is translated as CAWSVVGALKPQHF.

Concerning this clone itself: Other DNA sequences in the same sample also yield this CDR3. CDR3 sequence: CASSPGTGGTEAFF. CDR3 nucleotides: TGTGCCAGCTCACCAGGGACAGGGGGGACTGAAGCTTTCTTT. The chain uses TRBV18 and TRBJ1-1, with TRBD1 matching over 11 bases. J gave up 5 bases and V 2 bases, and 1 base lay outside the gene matches. This CDR3 has 14 residues. Per germline, CDR1 KGHSH and CDR2 LQKENI.

V usage is TRBV6-5 and J usage is TRBJ2-7; TRBD2 matches at 7 bases. CDR3 length: 14 amino acids. Trimming removed 8 bases from V and 7 bases from J; junction bases left unmatched: 14. The germline V gene has CDR1 MNHEY and CDR2 SVGAGI. In DNA form, the CDR3 reads TGTGCCAGCCTGACGGGAGGCCCTTGGTATGAGCAGTACTTC. Protein product: CASLTGGPWYEQYF.

This chain links TRBV9 with TRBJ2-3; 11 positions agree with TRBD2. The length of the CDR3 is 18 residues. V was clipped by 2 bases and J by 4 bases; unmatched bases: 12. CDR1 is SGDLS, CDR2 YYNGEE, per germline. CDR3 nucleotide sequence: TGTGCCAGCAGCGTCCTAGCGGGAGGCCTTAGTCTCGCAGATACGCAGTATTTT. This gives the protein CASSVLAGGLSLADTQYF.

J is TRBJ2-6 and V is TRBV19, with D tentatively TRBD1 (5 bases). Trimming took off 5 bases at V and 1 base at J, with 6 bases between the two ends. Germline V CDR1 and CDR2: LNHDA, SQIVND (reference sequence). CDR3 length: 14 amino acids. The CDR3 DNA reads as TGTGCCAGTAGTGCAGGGTCTGGGGCCAACGTCCTGACTTTC. Its protein is CASSAGSGANVLTF.

The chain employs TRBV2 and TRBJ2-1; possibly TRBD2 for D (5 bases). Germline lookup yields CDR1 SNHLY and CDR2 FYNNEI. The ends were cut back, 6 bases at V and 6 bases at J, with 9 bases in the middle. The CDR3 contains 12 residues. The CDR3, as DNA: TGTGCCAGCAGGGTCGCGGGCAATGAGCAGTTCTTC. Translated, it gives CASRVAGNEQFF.

The genes are TRBV29-1 and TRBJ2-3; 12 bases are a match to TRBD2. The CDR3 has 13 residues. V was clipped by 7 bases and J by 6 bases; unmatched bases: 5. Germline assignment: CDR1 SQVTM and CDR2 ANQGSEA. In nucleotides, the CDR3 is TGCAGCGCCGGACTAGCGGGAAGGGATACGCAGTATTTT. Its translation: CSAGLAGRDTQYF.